These 21 T cell receptor beta chains came from one sample sequenced in a study of T cell responses to AZD1222 COVID-19 vaccine. The data were produced by immunoSEQ multiplex PCR, yet TCRdb's version contains in-frame clones alone and is incomplete. The table includes 180,000 or so clones, 88% detected once. The sample consisted of peripheral blood, taken 28 days after the second AZD1222 dose. The receptors originated from an adult who received the AZD1222 COVID-19 vaccine.

The CDR3 region is CASSRDIKGELFF. CDR3 in DNA: TGTGCCAGCAGCCGGGACATAAAAGGGGAGCTGTTTTTT. This rearrangement joins TRBV11-3 to TRBJ2-2, with a possible D match to TRBD1 (6 bases). Germline V gives CDR1 SGHNT, CDR2 YENEEA. This CDR3 contains 13 residues. Trimming removed 5 bases from V and 8 bases from J, with 12 bases in between.

This clone was seen more than once but under ten times. The chain is built from TRBV7-6 and TRBJ2-7; D might be TRBD2 (6 bases). V was shortened by 1 base and J by 2 bases, with 18 bases between the two germline ends. This CDR3 has 17 residues. Germline lookup yields CDR1 SGHVS and CDR2 FNYEAQ. This chain's CDR3 is CASSLEPVWTGAYEQYF. The CDR3 coding sequence is TGTGCCAGCAGCTTAGAACCGGTCTGGACGGGAGCCTACGAGCAGTACTTC.

The V gene is TRBV7-2, the J gene TRBJ2-7, with 7 bases aligning to TRBD1. Per the germline V gene, CDR1 is SGHTA and CDR2 is FQGNSA. The CDR3 sequence is 14 residues long. The V gene end was trimmed by 5 bases and the J gene end by 0 bases; junction bases not matched to a gene: 4. DNA of the CDR3: TGTGCCAGCAGCGCAGACAGGGCCTCCTACGAGCAGTACTTC. This encodes CASSADRASYEQYF. The variable domain in full, with the rest retrieved from reference TRBV7-2 and TRBJ2-7, is GAGVSQSPSNKVTEKGKDVELRCDPISGHTALYWYRQSLGQGLEFLIYFQGNSAPDKSGLPSDRFSAERTGGSVSTLTIQRTQQEDSAVYLCASSADRASYEQYFGPGTRLTVT.

CDR3 region: CASSRLAAGQFF. The CDR3 bases are TGTGCCAGCAGTCGGCTTGCGGCAGGGCAGTTCTTC. V usage is TRBV6-4 and J usage is TRBJ2-1; no definite D call. The ends were cut back, 5 bases at V and 12 bases at J, with 14 bases in the middle. This CDR3 is 12 amino acids long. The V gene's germline CDR1 is MRHNA and CDR2 SNTAGT.

V is TRBV6-5 and J is TRBJ1-4, with D possibly TRBD1 on 5 matching bases. The CDR3 loop spans 14 amino acids. Trimming cost V 6 bases and J 7 bases, with 15 bases left between them. Germline V gene sequence: CDR1 MNHEY, CDR2 SVGAGI. CDR3 in amino acids: CASRTGGLGEKLFF. In DNA, the CDR3 is TGTGCCAGCAGGACGGGGGGGTTAGGTGAAAAACTGTTTTTT.

CDR3: CASSLIGEQFF. As DNA, the CDR3 is TGTGCCAGCAGTTTAATCGGAGAGCAGTTCTTC. The chain links TRBV12-3 or TRBV12-4 to TRBJ2-1; D is undetermined. V was shortened by 2 bases and J by 10 bases, with 6 bases between the two germline ends. The CDR3 has 11 residues.

This rearrangement joins TRBV7-8 to TRBJ2-1; D gene ambiguous. The CDR3 has 14 amino acids. V was clipped by 1 base and J by 4 bases, with 8 bases between them. Germline CDR1 SGHVS, CDR2 FQNEAQ. The CDR3 coding sequence is TGTGCCAGCAGCTTAGTTTTTGAGTACAATGAGCAGTTCTTC. Its protein is CASSLVFEYNEQFF.

The count of this clone is one. The chain employs TRBV7-2 and TRBJ2-3; possibly TRBD1 for D (6 bases). Germline CDR1 and CDR2: SGHTA and FQGNSA. CDR3 length equals 14 residues. V was pared by 7 bases and J by 6 bases, with 17 bases between. The CDR3 coding sequence is TGTGCCAGCAACATCAGAGGGGGAGTGGATACGCAGTATTTT. Amino acid sequence: CASNIRGGVDTQYF.

The rearrangement joins TRBV24-1 to TRBJ2-5; D possibly corresponds to TRBD2 (5 bases). V gave up 0 bases and J gave up 3 bases, with 10 bases separating them. Germline V gene sequence: CDR1 KGHDR, CDR2 SFDVKD. This CDR3 region has 15 residues. CDR3 nucleotides: TGTGCCACCAGTGATTTGGCCCCCGGGGAAGAGACCCAGTACTTC. Amino acids: CATSDLAPGEETQYF.

This chain joins TRBV24-1 and TRBJ2-3; TRBD2 matches 7 bases. The CDR3 length is 16 residues. CDR1 KGHDR and CDR2 SFDVKD come from the germline V gene. V dropped 3 bases and J dropped 6; count of bases not matched to a gene: 11. In DNA, the CDR3 is TGTGCCACCAGTGATCCTCGACTAGCCCAACGGGATACGCAGTATTTT. This gives the protein CATSDPRLAQRDTQYF.

The chain employs TRBV7-2 and TRBJ2-2; no clear D gene. The CDR3 spans 12 residues. V lost 7 bases and J lost 2, with 5 bases in between. Germline CDR1 and CDR2: SGHTA and FQGNSA. This chain's CDR3 is CASKENTGELFF. The CDR3 DNA reads as TGTGCCAGCAAGGAAAACACCGGGGAGCTGTTTTTT.

The chain is built from TRBV5-1 and TRBJ2-1; D uncertain. The germline V gene encodes CDR1 SGHRS and CDR2 YFSETQ. Deletions cut 4 bases from V and 3 bases from J, with 11 bases between. The CDR3 runs 14 residues. As DNA, the CDR3 is TGCGCCAGCAGCCGATTAAACCTCTACAATGAGCAGTTCTTC. This translates into CASSRLNLYNEQFF.

V usage is TRBV6-1 and J usage is TRBJ1-2; 7 nucleotides align to TRBD1. Germline V lookup: CDR1 MNHNS, CDR2 SASEGT. V shed 2 bases and J 4 bases; nucleotides not matched to a gene: 7. The CDR3 sequence is 15 residues long. Here the CDR3 DNA reads TGTGCCAGCAGTGAAAACGACAGGGTCGGCTATGGCTACACCTTC. It yields the protein CASSENDRVGYGYTF.

The chain employs TRBV12-3 or TRBV12-4 and TRBJ2-2; D unclear. The V end was cut by 6 bases, the J end by 5 bases, with 10 bases between. The CDR3 has 13 amino acids. The CDR3 loop is CASSQQQTGELFF. The CDR3 DNA reads TGTGCCAGCAGCCAACAGCAGACCGGGGAGCTGTTTTTT.

In its sample, this clone was seen a few times. The chain uses TRBV18 and TRBJ1-5; 7 bases are shared with TRBD1. Trimming cost V 2 bases and J 0 bases; bases outside gene matches: 7. Looked up from germline, CDR1 is KGHSH and CDR2 is LQKENI. The CDR3 length is 17 residues. CDR3 DNA: TGTGCCAGCTCACCAGTCGGGACAGAACTTAGCAATCAGCCCCAGCATTTT. Translation: CASSPVGTELSNQPQHF.

This chain connects TRBV7-6 to TRBJ2-3; D might be TRBD2 (6 bases). In germline, CDR1 is SGHVS, CDR2 FNYEAQ. V lost 5 bases and J lost 0, with 15 bases in between. This CDR3 has 16 amino acids. The CDR3: CASSLLADFSTDTQYF. The CDR3 DNA is TGTGCCAGCAGCCTCTTAGCGGATTTTAGCACAGATACGCAGTATTTT. Full variable domain (missing parts from reference TRBV7-6 and TRBJ2-3): GAGVSQSPRYKVTKRGQDVALRCDPISGHVSLYWYRQALGQGPEFLTYFNYEAQQDKSGLPNDRFSAERPEGSISTLTIQRTEQRDSAMYRCASSLLADFSTDTQYFGPGTRLTVL.

The DNA for the CDR3 is TGCGCCAGCAGGGTTTTGGACTCCTTGACCTACGAGCAGTACTTC. Residues: CASRVLDSLTYEQYF. This chain joins TRBV4-1 and TRBJ2-7; TRBD2 is a possible D gene (5 bases). The germline V gene has CDR1 MGHRA and CDR2 YSYEKL. This CDR3 is built from 15 residues. Between the trimmed V and J ends, which lost 6 bases and 2 bases, there was a span of 17 bases.

The sample holds one count of this clone. The gene calls are TRBV3-1 (or the pseudogene TRBV3-2) and TRBJ2-5; D is uncertain. CDR1 is LGHDT, CDR2 YNNKEL, per germline (reference sequence). This CDR3 contains 14 residues. The V gene lost 4 bases and the J gene lost 5 bases, with 14 bases spanning the gap. The CDR3 here is CASSLRTARETQYF. The CDR3 bases are TGTGCCAGCAGCCTCAGGACGGCACGCGAGACCCAGTACTTC.

V gene TRBV5-8 combines with J gene TRBJ2-3, with D possibly TRBD2 on 5 matching bases. The V gene lost 9 bases and the J gene lost 2 bases, with 13 bases spanning the gap. CDR1 and CDR2 (germline): SGHTS, YDEGEE. CDR3 length: 13 amino acids. The CDR3 nucleotides read TGTGCCACCAACCGGGATAACACAGATACGCAGTATTTT. Amino acid sequence: CATNRDNTDTQYF.

The chain uses TRBV29-1 and TRBJ2-5, with 11 bases fitting TRBD2. The CDR3 covers 17 residues. V lost 5 bases and J lost 3; bases outside the gene matches: 14. Germline-derived CDR1 and CDR2 are SQVTM and ANQGSEA. DNA for the CDR3: TGCAGCGTTAGAGGCGGTAGCGGGAGGGCCCCGAAAGAGACCCAGTACTTC. Protein product: CSVRGGSGRAPKETQYF.

J is TRBJ2-3 and V is TRBV21-1; TRBD2, the table's D call, lacks a check against the DNA. TRBV21-1 is assigned pseudogene status. The CDR3 has 15 residues. The CDR3 DNA follows: TGTGCCAGCAGCCCGAGCGGGAGAGGTACAGATACGCAGTATTTT. Protein sequence: CASSPSGRGTDTQYF.